There are a few counts of the clone carrying this TCR beta chain. Its specificity is not known. A second PCR, run for roughly 7 to 12 cycles, used a sample-barcoded 5' primer plus a J-beta primer mix. TCRdb independently ran MiXCR on the 5' RACE reads; one entry per CDR3 protein. The profile shows approximately 670,000 distinct CDR3 sequences, approximately 40% of them singletons. The sample is drawn from a study of blood T cells in healthy people across ages. Study-level results: Diversity estimates from one million T cells were considered underestimates. PBMCs went unsorted, and a conclusive naive versus antigen-experienced comparison was therefore prevented.

Trimming removed 0 bases from V and 1 base from J, with 15 bases in between. Germline CDR1 DFQATT, CDR2 SNEGSKA (reference sequence). This CDR3 region has 16 residues. Each donor supplied about 9.6 milliliters of peripheral blood. The receptor comes from an elderly man in good health. The source material was blood. V gene TRBV20-1 combines with J gene TRBJ2-5; D possibly corresponds to TRBD2 (5 bases). The CDR3 sequence is CSARDAAGFSQETQYF. The CDR3 region has the DNA TGCAGTGCTAGAGATGCGGCGGGCTTCTCCCAAGAGACCCAGTACTTC.